Below, 26 T cell receptor beta chains from the same sample are listed, as sequenced in a study of T cell responses to AZD1222 COVID-19 vaccine. Sequenced by immunoSEQ multiplex PCR; TCRdb stores in-frame clones only, minus some. The sample yields about 70,000 clones, approximately 90% seen once. The material sequenced was peripheral blood, taken 28 days after the second dose of the MenACWY control vaccine. These receptors came from an adult who received the MenACWY meningococcal vaccine as a control.

The chain uses TRBV9 and TRBJ2-1; D unclear. V shed 0 bases and J shed 7 bases, with 11 bases lying between them. Germline CDR1 is SGDLS and CDR2 is YYNGEE. The CDR3 totals 14 residues. CDR3 loop: CASSVGSRVNEQFF. Written as DNA, the CDR3 is TGTGCCAGCAGCGTAGGTAGTAGGGTTAATGAGCAGTTCTTC. The variable domain in full, completed from reference TRBV9 and TRBJ2-1, reads DSGVTQTPKHLITATGQRVTLRCSPRSGDLSVYWYQQSLDQGLQFLIQYYNGEERAKGNILERFSAQQFPDLHSELNLSSLELGDSALYFCASSVGSRVNEQFFGPGTRLTVL.

The chain combines TRBV11-2 with TRBJ2-3; possible D gene TRBD2, 7 bases. CDR1 SGHAT and CDR2 FQNNGV come from the germline V gene. The CDR3 has 15 amino acids. V lost 6 bases to trimming and J lost 1 base, with 14 bases between them. The CDR3 nucleotides are TGTGCCAGCAGACTTTTCGGGGGGCGCACAGATACGCAGTATTTT. This encodes CASRLFGGRTDTQYF.

The genes are TRBV4-1 and TRBJ1-4; 8 bases line up with TRBD1. V shed 3 bases, J shed 6 bases, and the junction held 6 bases outside the gene matches. The CDR3 is 15 residues long. Germline V CDR1 and CDR2: MGHRA, YSYEKL. CDR3 sequence: CASSQRQGWDEKLFF. The CDR3, as DNA: TGCGCCAGCAGCCAGAGACAGGGGTGGGATGAAAAACTGTTTTTT.

The chain combines TRBV7-2 with TRBJ1-1; TRBD1 matches at 7 bases. In germline, CDR1 is SGHTA, CDR2 FQGNSA. The ends lost 4 bases at V and 5 bases at J; junction bases unmatched: 4. The CDR3 is 13 amino acids. The CDR3 DNA follows: TGTGCCAGCAGCTCCCAGGGGGGGACTGAAGCTTTCTTT. The encoded protein is CASSSQGGTEAFF.

The gene calls are TRBV30 and TRBJ1-5; D possibly corresponds to TRBD1 (5 bases). Trimming cost V 0 bases and J 4 bases, with 10 bases left between them. This CDR3 is 14 amino acids long. CDR1 and CDR2 from the germline V gene are GTSNPN and SVGIG (reference sequence). The CDR3 DNA reads TGTGCCTGGAGTGTCATGACAGCAAATCAGCCCCAGCATTTT. Translated, it gives CAWSVMTANQPQHF.

The chain couples TRBV6-2 or TRBV6-3 to TRBJ1-5; no reliable D call. Germline V gene lookup returns CDR1 MNHEY and CDR2 SVGEGT. The CDR3 loop spans 15 amino acids. The V and J ends lost 6 bases and 0 bases respectively, with 12 bases between them. CDR3 DNA sequence: TGTGCCAGCAGCCGTAACAGTTTTAGCAATCAGCCCCAGCATTTT. Its translation: CASSRNSFSNQPQHF.

This chain connects TRBV2 to TRBJ2-3; the D is unclear. This CDR3 is 15 amino acids long. V was clipped by 5 bases and J by 0 bases, with 12 bases between them. Germline assignment: CDR1 SNHLY and CDR2 FYNNEI. Here the CDR3 reads CASSPQIASTDTQYF. The CDR3 region has the DNA TGTGCCAGCAGTCCCCAGATAGCCAGCACAGATACGCAGTATTTT.

This rearrangement joins TRBV9 to TRBJ1-2; D remains unclear. The CDR3 length is 14 residues. Germline values: CDR1 SGDLS, CDR2 YYNGEE. The V end lost 3 bases, the J end lost 4 bases, and 13 bases lay between the germline ends. CDR3 in amino acids: CASSANEGIYGYTF. The CDR3, as DNA: TGTGCCAGCAGCGCGAATGAGGGAATCTATGGCTACACCTTC.

The chain is built from TRBV29-1 and TRBJ1-1; D is ambiguous. Germline V lookup: CDR1 SQVTM, CDR2 ANQGSEA. V was cut by 4 bases and J by 0 bases, with 15 bases left in between. This CDR3 is 15 amino acids long. CDR3 in amino acids: CSVGGPGGVNTEAFF. CDR3 nucleotide sequence: TGCAGCGTTGGAGGGCCGGGCGGTGTGAACACTGAAGCTTTCTTT.

This sequence joins TRBV10-3 and TRBJ2-1; 15 bases are shared with TRBD2. Losses at the gene ends were 8 bases for V and 10 bases for J; bases not matched to a gene: 3. CDR1 is ENHRY, CDR2 SYGVKD, per germline. The CDR3 contains 13 residues. Here the CDR3 DNA reads TGTGCCATCGGACTAGCGGGAGGGGGGGAGCAGTTCTTC. This sequence encodes CAIGLAGGGEQFF.

Here the CDR3 reads CASSSSSGGANEQFF. CDR3 sequence (DNA): TGCGCCAGCAGCTCCAGTAGCGGGGGGGCCAATGAGCAGTTCTTC. The chain carries TRBV5-1 and TRBJ2-1, with 11 bases matching TRBD2. Germline CDR1 is SGHRS and CDR2 is YFSETQ. With V trimmed by 3 bases and J by 6 bases, 5 bases remained unmatched. There are 15 residues in the CDR3.

The sample holds one count of this clone. This rearrangement joins TRBV19 to TRBJ2-1; D perhaps matches TRBD2 (6 bases). Germline lookup yields CDR1 LNHDA and CDR2 SQIVND (reference sequence). The V end lost 5 bases, the J end lost 7 bases, and 18 bases lay between the germline ends. The CDR3 contains 15 residues. The CDR3 DNA reads TGTGCCAGTAGTTACAGCCCGGGACTCCTAAATGAGCAGTTCTTC. Its translation: CASSYSPGLLNEQFF.

The genes are TRBV7-2 and TRBJ2-3; 14 bases are shared with TRBD2. The CDR3 contains 18 residues. Per germline, CDR1 SGHTA and CDR2 FQGNSA. Trimming cost V 3 bases and J 4 bases; bases outside gene matches: 9. The DNA of the CDR3 is TGTGCCAGCAGCTTGGGGAGACTAGCGGGGGGGCTGGCAGATACGCAGTATTTT. Its protein product is CASSLGRLAGGLADTQYF.

This chain uses TRBV28 with TRBJ2-7, with 10 bases identical to TRBD2. Trimming removed 5 bases from V and 5 bases from J; junction bases left unmatched: 3. CDR1 and CDR2 (germline): MDHEN, SYDVKM. The CDR3 extends over 13 amino acids. The CDR3 DNA is TGTGCCAGCAGTCTAGCGGGGGTGAACGAGCAGTACTTC. This sequence encodes CASSLAGVNEQYF.

This chain uses TRBV6-4 with TRBJ2-2; D gene ambiguous. The germline V gene encodes CDR1 MRHNA and CDR2 SNTAGT. This CDR3 has 14 residues. V was pared by 4 bases and J by 2 bases, with 8 bases between. CDR3 sequence (DNA): TGTGCCAGCAGTGGAGCACTAAACACCGGGGAGCTGTTTTTT. It translates to CASSGALNTGELFF.

The V call is TRBV30, the J call TRBJ1-5; D ambiguous. V lost 4 bases and J 1 base, leaving 11 bases between the germline ends. From germline, CDR1 is GTSNPN and CDR2 SVGIG (reference sequence). CDR3 size: 14 residues. The CDR3: CAWTDSGSNQPQHF. As DNA, the CDR3 is TGTGCCTGGACAGACTCGGGGAGCAATCAGCCCCAGCATTTT.

The chain uses TRBV27 and TRBJ2-3, with TRBD2 matching 9 bases. Looked up from germline, CDR1 is MNHEY and CDR2 is SMNVEV (reference sequence). With V trimmed by 2 bases and J by 2 bases, 8 bases remained unmatched. The CDR3 has 17 amino acids. CDR3 in DNA: TGTGCCAGCAGTTTAGGTTGGCGGGGGGGTCTCACAGATACGCAGTATTTT. Its protein is CASSLGWRGGLTDTQYF.

The chain employs TRBV7-8 and TRBJ1-5; no reliable D call. V gave up 1 base and J gave up 1 base, with 11 bases separating them. Germline-derived CDR1 and CDR2 are SGHVS and FQNEAQ. CDR3 length: 16 residues. In DNA form, the CDR3 reads TGTGCCAGCAGCTTAGTTTACAGTGGCAGCAATCAGCCCCAGCATTTT. It codes for CASSLVYSGSNQPQHF.

The V gene is TRBV5-1, the J gene TRBJ2-7; D possibly matches TRBD1 or TRBD2 (5 bases each). V was cut by 4 bases and J by 7 bases, with 18 bases left in between. Looked up from germline, CDR1 is SGHRS and CDR2 is YFSETQ. The CDR3 totals 14 residues. The CDR3 DNA is TGCGCCAGCAGCAGAGGGACCGACTGGGGGGAGCAGTACTTC. Protein sequence: CASSRGTDWGEQYF. Based on the CDR3 plus reference TRBV5-1 and TRBJ2-7, the full variable domain is KAGVTQTPRYLIKTRGQQVTLSCSPISGHRSVSWYQQTPGQGLQFLFEYFSETQRNKGNFPGRFSGRQFSNSRSEMNVSTLELGDSALYLCASSRGTDWGEQYFGPGTRLTVT.

V and J are TRBV19 and TRBJ1-2; TRBD1 aligns across 7 bases. CDR1 and CDR2 from the germline V gene are LNHDA and SQIVND (reference sequence). The CDR3 sequence is 14 residues long. V lost 7 bases and J lost 1; bases outside the gene matches: 6. CDR3 nucleotides: TGTGCCAGTAACGCGGGGACAGTTAACTATGGCTACACCTTC. Protein sequence: CASNAGTVNYGYTF.

The chain employs TRBV6-5 and TRBJ2-5, with D tentatively TRBD2 (5 bases). CDR3 length equals 14 residues. Germline V gives CDR1 MNHEY, CDR2 SVGAGI. Trimming took 2 bases from V and 0 from J, leaving 7 bases between them. The DNA of the CDR3 is TGTGCCAGCAGTTACCGGGGTTACCAAGAGACCCAGTACTTC. This gives the protein CASSYRGYQETQYF.

The rearrangement joins TRBV9 to TRBJ1-1, with a tentative D call TRBD1 (6 bases). CDR1 is SGDLS, CDR2 YYNGEE, per germline. The CDR3 has 15 amino acids. The germline V and J ends were trimmed by 0 bases and 4 bases, with 13 bases remaining between them. For the CDR3, the DNA is TGTGCCAGCAGCGTAGGGGGGGCAGGGTCCACTGAAGCTTTCTTT. Translated: CASSVGGAGSTEAFF.

The chain has TRBV7-2 and TRBJ2-7, with TRBD1 identical over 11 bases. Germline values: CDR1 SGHTA, CDR2 FQGNSA. This CDR3 region has 14 residues. The V gene end was trimmed by 5 bases and the J gene end by 6 bases; junction bases not matched to a gene: 6. For the CDR3, the DNA is TGTGCCAGCAGCCCTGGGACAGGGGGGACCGAGCAGTACTTC. Translation gives CASSPGTGGTEQYF.

The chain couples TRBV10-3 to TRBJ2-1, with D uncertain. Looked up from germline, CDR1 is ENHRY and CDR2 is SYGVKD. This CDR3 comprises 14 residues. Trimming removed 6 bases from V and 3 bases from J, with 12 bases in between. The CDR3 coding sequence is TGTGCCATCAGGCTCGACCTGGGCTACAATGAGCAGTTCTTC. Residues: CAIRLDLGYNEQFF.

This sequence joins TRBV3-1 (or the pseudogene TRBV3-2) and TRBJ1-5, with D unclear. Trimming removed 0 bases from V and 9 bases from J, with 15 bases in between. Germline loops: CDR1 LGHDT, CDR2 YNNKEL (reference sequence). The CDR3 has 15 residues. This CDR3 is CASSQDMGPQWPQHF. CDR3 DNA: TGTGCCAGCAGCCAAGATATGGGCCCACAGTGGCCCCAGCATTTT.

The chain recombines TRBV6-5 with TRBJ2-1, with D perhaps TRBD1 or TRBD2 (5 bases each). V dropped 6 bases and J dropped 6 bases, with 15 bases sitting between them. Looked up from germline, CDR1 is MNHEY and CDR2 is SVGAGI. The CDR3 is 14 amino acids. The chain's CDR3 is CASSQGGGSNEQFF. The CDR3 region has the DNA TGTGCCAGCAGCCAGGGTGGGGGATCCAATGAGCAGTTCTTC.